Presented here are 3 T cell receptor beta chains from one specimen sequenced in a study of blood T cell repertoires in COVID-19. TCRdb's table, derived via immunoSEQ multiplex PCR, lists solely in-frame clones and lacks some. The sample has 250,000 to 350,000 clones; approximately 90% are singletons. Sequenced input: peripheral blood. These receptors were collected from a woman aged 45 to 65 with COVID-19, enrolled during active disease.

The J gene is TRBJ2-7, the V gene TRBV30; a possible D gene is TRBD1 (5 bases). Germline lookup yields CDR1 GTSNPN and CDR2 SVGIG (reference sequence). V was shortened by 0 bases and J by 3 bases, with 15 bases between the two germline ends. The CDR3 is 15 residues long. The CDR3 region has the DNA TGTGCCTGGAGTGTAGGGGCTAGTAGCCTCTACGAGCAGTACTTC. Translated, it gives CAWSVGASSLYEQYF.

The chain links TRBV6-5 to TRBJ2-3; maybe TRBD1 (5 bases). V was clipped by 6 bases and J by 2 bases, with 15 bases between them. Germline values: CDR1 MNHEY, CDR2 SVGAGI. The CDR3 sequence is 15 residues long. The CDR3 DNA reads as TGTGCCAGCAGACCCGGACACGCAGACACAGATACGCAGTATTTT. It codes for CASRPGHADTDTQYF.

This chain uses TRBV2 with TRBJ2-2; D not certain. V shed 3 bases and J shed 1 base, with 9 bases lying between them. Germline CDR1 reads SNHLY; CDR2 reads FYNNEI. The CDR3 loop spans 15 amino acids. The CDR3 bases are TGTGCCAGCAGTGAGTTAAACAGGAACACCGGGGAGCTGTTTTTT. This sequence encodes CASSELNRNTGELFF.